This T cell receptor (beta chain) was identified in a study of cytomegalovirus exposure and HLA in healthy donors. Overall study results and limits: According to reports, the classifier identified cytomegalovirus status with high specificity and sensitivity. Compared with the roughly 700-donor mean, an Asian-associated ancestry cluster reportedly had fewer N-insertions, according to a later analysis. The likely explanation for a cluster of highly shared sequence variants was sequencing artifact.

Amplification used 60 Vbeta primers and 13 Jbeta primers. Produced via immunoSEQ multiplex PCR; TCRdb's table is partial and in-frame only. This table has some 190,000 clones, around 80% appearing once. With respect to this clone: Its specificity is unknown.

CDR3 size: 13 residues. Trimming removed 1 base from V and 4 bases from J, with 7 bases in between. CDR1 MGHDK and CDR2 SYGVNS come from the germline V gene. The clonotype comes from a girl aged 5-17 years in good health and CMV-seropositive. Specimen: PBMCs. J is TRBJ2-5 and V is TRBV25-1, with D perhaps matching TRBD2 (6 bases). The CDR3 DNA sequence: TGTGCCAGCAGTGAATGGGGAGGAGAGACCCAGTACTTC. Translation gives CASSEWGGETQYF.